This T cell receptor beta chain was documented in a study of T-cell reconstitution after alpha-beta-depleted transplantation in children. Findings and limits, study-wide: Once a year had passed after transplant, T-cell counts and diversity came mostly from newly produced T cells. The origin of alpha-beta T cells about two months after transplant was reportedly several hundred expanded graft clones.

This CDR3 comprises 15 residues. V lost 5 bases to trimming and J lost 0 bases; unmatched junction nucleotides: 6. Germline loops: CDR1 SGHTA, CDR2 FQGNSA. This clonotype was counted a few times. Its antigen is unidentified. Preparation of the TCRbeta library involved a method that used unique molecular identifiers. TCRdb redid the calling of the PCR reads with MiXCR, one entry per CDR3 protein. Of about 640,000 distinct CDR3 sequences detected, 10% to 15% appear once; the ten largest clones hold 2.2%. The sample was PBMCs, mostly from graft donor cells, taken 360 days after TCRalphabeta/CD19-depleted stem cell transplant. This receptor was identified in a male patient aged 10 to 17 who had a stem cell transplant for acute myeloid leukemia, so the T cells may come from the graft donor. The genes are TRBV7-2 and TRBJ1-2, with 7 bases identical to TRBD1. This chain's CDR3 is CASSAGDRANYGYTF. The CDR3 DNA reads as TGTGCCAGCAGCGCCGGGGACAGAGCTAACTATGGCTACACCTTC.